The T cell receptor beta chain described here comes from a study of blood T cell repertoires in COVID-19. The CDR3 length is 17 residues. Germline values: CDR1 SGHRS, CDR2 YFSETQ. V lost 1 base and J lost 5, with 18 bases in between. This clone has a single count. Generated by immunoSEQ multiplex PCR, the TCRdb table keeps only in-frame clones and is missing some. This sample has around 160,000 clones; around 80% occur once, and the top ten carry about 6%. The receptor's source is a man between 40 and 49 years old who had recovered from COVID-19. The specimen sequenced was PBMCs or T cells enriched from blood (not recorded which). The V and J genes are TRBV5-1 and TRBJ2-2; a weak D match, TRBD1 (7 bases). This chain's CDR3 is CASSLNGGQRGTGELFF. In nucleotides, the CDR3 is TGCGCCAGCAGCTTGAACGGGGGACAGAGAGGGACCGGGGAGCTGTTTTTT.